This note documents a single T cell receptor (beta chain) sequence. What it recognizes is unknown. The entry originates in a study of cytomegalovirus exposure and HLA in healthy donors. Notes on the study in general: Usually a TCR sequence was rare, but some public TCRs were found in many donors.

Profiling relied on immunoSEQ multiplex PCR, and the TCRdb table lists in-frame clones only, not all of them. The table has some 140,000 clones, 70% to 85% seen once. V lost 0 bases and J lost 6, with 9 bases in between. Germline lookup yields CDR1 SGHVS and CDR2 FNYEAQ. CDR3 length: 14 amino acids. The sequence was obtained from a man aged 25-45 years in good health and CMV-seropositive. V usage is TRBV7-6 and J usage is TRBJ2-1; maybe TRBD1 (5 bases). Sequencing was done on a sample of PBMCs. As DNA, the CDR3 is TGTGCCAGCAGCTTAGCTATACAGGCCAATGAGCAGTTCTTC. Translating gives CASSLAIQANEQFF.